This T cell receptor (beta chain) comes out of a study of blood T cell repertoires in COVID-19. Study details: Sites across the United States, Italy and Spain contributed samples from acute and convalescent COVID-19. T cells, B-cell-depleted T cells, or PBMCs supplied cDNA or gDNA.

In the original analysis: Nucleated cell counts were estimated from reference gene primer amplification. The protocol was immunoSEQ multiplex PCR, while the TCRdb copy is restricted to in-frame clones and leaves out a portion. That table is the source of V, J and clone size, and D and trimming were worked out from the DNA. The top ten clones hold about 10% of a sample with 65,000 to 95,000 clones, roughly nine tenths of them seen once. Germline-derived CDR1 and CDR2 are GTSNPN and SVGIG (reference sequence). The CDR3 loop spans 12 amino acids. The V end was cut by 2 bases, the J end by 8 bases, with 10 bases between.

The rearrangement uses TRBV30 and TRBJ2-1; D may be TRBD1 (5 bases). This clonotype was sampled from a man older than 75 with acute or convalescent COVID-19. The sample comprised peripheral blood. CDR3 sequence (DNA): TGTGCCTGGAGTTTAGTGGGGCATGAGCAGTTCTTC. Its protein product is CAWSLVGHEQFF.